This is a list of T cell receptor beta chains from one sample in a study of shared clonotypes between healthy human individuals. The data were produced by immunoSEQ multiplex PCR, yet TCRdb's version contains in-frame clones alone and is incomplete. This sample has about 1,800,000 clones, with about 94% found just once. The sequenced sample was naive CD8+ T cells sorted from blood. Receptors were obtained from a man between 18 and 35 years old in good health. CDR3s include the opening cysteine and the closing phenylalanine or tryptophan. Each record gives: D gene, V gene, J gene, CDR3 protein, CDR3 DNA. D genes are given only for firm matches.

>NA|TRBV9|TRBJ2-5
CASSVEDTQETQYF
TGTGCCAGCAGCGTAGAGGACACCCAAGAGACCCAGTACTTC
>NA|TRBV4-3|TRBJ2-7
CASSQARGVSYEQYF
TGCGCCAGCAGCCAAGCAAGGGGCGTCTCCTACGAGCAGTACTTC
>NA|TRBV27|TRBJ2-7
CASSPMDTYEQYF
TGTGCCAGCAGTCCAATGGACACGTACGAGCAGTACTTC
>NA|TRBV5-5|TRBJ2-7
CASSGTWGSYEQYF
TGTGCCAGCAGCGGTACATGGGGTTCCTACGAGCAGTACTTC
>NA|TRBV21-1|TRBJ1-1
CASSKATGGGKTFF
TGTGCCAGCAGCAAAGCGACAGGGGGGGGAAAGACTTTCTTT
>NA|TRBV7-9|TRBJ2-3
CASSPQSTDTQYF
TGTGCCAGCAGCCCTCAAAGCACAGATACGCAGTATTTT
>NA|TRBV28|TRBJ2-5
CASSLPEGQETQYF
TGTGCCAGCAGTTTGCCCGAGGGTCAAGAGACCCAGTACTTC
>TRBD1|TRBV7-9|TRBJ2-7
CASAATGGDEQYF
TGTGCCAGCGCGGCGACAGGGGGCGACGAGCAGTACTTC
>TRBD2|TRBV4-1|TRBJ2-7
CASSSGLAGALEQYF
TGCGCCAGCAGCTCGGGACTAGCGGGAGCTCTCGAGCAGTACTTC
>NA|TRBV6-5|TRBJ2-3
CASRYHEGPTDTQYF
TGTGCCAGCAGATACCACGAGGGGCCCACAGATACGCAGTATTTT